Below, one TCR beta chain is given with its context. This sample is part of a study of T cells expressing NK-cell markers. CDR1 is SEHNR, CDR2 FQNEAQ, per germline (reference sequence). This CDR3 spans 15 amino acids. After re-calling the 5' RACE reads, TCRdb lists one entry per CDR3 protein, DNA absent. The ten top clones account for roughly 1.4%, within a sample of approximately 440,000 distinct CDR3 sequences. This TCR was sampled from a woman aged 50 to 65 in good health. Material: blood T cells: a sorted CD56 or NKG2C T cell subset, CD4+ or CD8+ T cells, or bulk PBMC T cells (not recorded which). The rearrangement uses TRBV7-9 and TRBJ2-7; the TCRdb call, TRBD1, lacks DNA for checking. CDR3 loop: CASSGYRDLPYEQYF. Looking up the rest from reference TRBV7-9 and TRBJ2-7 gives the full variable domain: DTGVSQNPRHKITKRGQNVTFRCDPISEHNRLYWYRQTLGQGPEFLTYFQNEAQLEKSRLLSDRFSAERPKGSFSTLEIQRTEQGDSAMYLCASSGYRDLPYEQYFGPGTRLTVT.